These T cell receptor beta chains were read from a single sample in a study of PD-1 blockade in classical Hodgkin lymphoma. The repertoire was sequenced with immunoSEQ multiplex PCR; TCRdb's copy has only in-frame clones and lacks some. The sample has approximately 17,000 clones, around four fifths seen once; the top ten hold 1%. The input for sequencing was CD4+ T cells from blood, taken at baseline. The receptors come from a human donor with classical Hodgkin lymphoma. Each CDR3 is given with its conserved first and last residue. Each record gives: J gene, V gene, D gene, clone size, CDR3 protein, CDR3 DNA. A D gene is named only where the DNA matches it firmly. Size is stated for part of the rows, as once, few or many counts, or as a class when the clone is expanded.

j_gene: TRBJ2-7; v_gene: TRBV7-2; d_gene: -; abundance: -; CDR3aa: CASSPGRNYEQYF; CDR3nt: TGTGCCAGCAGCCCGGGACGGAACTACGAGCAGTACTTC
j_gene: TRBJ2-7; v_gene: TRBV4-1; d_gene: TRBD2; abundance: -; CDR3aa: CASSQVSPAGGSSISEQYF; CDR3nt: TGCGCCAGCAGCCAAGTTTCCCCAGCGGGAGGTTCCTCCATTTCCGAGCAGTACTTC
j_gene: TRBJ1-5; v_gene: TRBV19; d_gene: -; abundance: few; CDR3aa: CASSPMQAQPQHF; CDR3nt: TGTGCCAGTAGTCCGATGCAGGCCCAGCCCCAGCATTTT
j_gene: TRBJ1-3; v_gene: TRBV5-1; d_gene: -; abundance: -; CDR3aa: CASSLAALSGNTIYF; CDR3nt: TGCGCCAGCAGCCTGGCCGCTCTCTCTGGAAACACCATATATTTT
j_gene: TRBJ1-2; v_gene: TRBV4-2; d_gene: -; abundance: -; CDR3aa: CASSQETSGYTF; CDR3nt: TGTGCCAGCAGCCAAGAAACTTCAGGCTACACCTTC
j_gene: TRBJ2-1; v_gene: TRBV28; d_gene: TRBD2; abundance: once; CDR3aa: CASSSVAGGRRNEQFF; CDR3nt: TGTGCCAGCAGTTCGGTAGCGGGAGGGCGCAGAAATGAGCAGTTCTTC
j_gene: TRBJ2-1; v_gene: TRBV2; d_gene: TRBD2; abundance: -; CDR3aa: CARGLAGKDNEQFF; CDR3nt: TGTGCCAGGGGACTAGCGGGAAAAGACAATGAGCAGTTCTTC
j_gene: TRBJ2-7; v_gene: TRBV7-9; d_gene: TRBD2; abundance: once; CDR3aa: CASSAGLAGGVPYF; CDR3nt: TGTGCCAGCAGCGCGGGACTAGCGGGAGGAGTGCCGTACTTC
j_gene: TRBJ1-3; v_gene: TRBV6-5; d_gene: TRBD1; abundance: -; CDR3aa: CASSPGTAGNTIYF; CDR3nt: TGTGCCAGCAGCCCCGGGACAGCTGGAAACACCATATATTTT
j_gene: TRBJ1-1; v_gene: TRBV5-1; d_gene: -; abundance: -; CDR3aa: CASSLGHNAATEAFF; CDR3nt: TGCGCCAGCAGCTTGGGACACAACGCGGCCACTGAAGCTTTCTTT
j_gene: TRBJ2-7; v_gene: TRBV5-8; d_gene: TRBD2; abundance: -; CDR3aa: CASSFGTSGVSEQYF; CDR3nt: TGTGCCAGCAGCTTCGGGACTAGCGGCGTCAGCGAGCAGTACTTC
j_gene: TRBJ2-4; v_gene: TRBV30; d_gene: -; abundance: -; CDR3aa: CAWSGSARQNIQYF; CDR3nt: TGTGCCTGGAGTGGATCGGCGAGACAAAACATTCAGTACTTC
j_gene: TRBJ1-4; v_gene: TRBV5-5; d_gene: TRBD1; abundance: -; CDR3aa: CASSFGQGAPRNEKLFF; CDR3nt: TGTGCCAGCAGCTTCGGACAGGGGGCACCCCGTAATGAAAAACTGTTTTTT
j_gene: TRBJ2-2; v_gene: TRBV5-1; d_gene: TRBD1; abundance: -; CDR3aa: CASSIGQGADTGELFF; CDR3nt: TGCGCCAGCAGCATAGGACAGGGGGCCGACACCGGGGAGCTGTTTTTT
j_gene: TRBJ2-1; v_gene: TRBV18; d_gene: -; abundance: -; CDR3aa: CASSPVANNEQFF; CDR3nt: TGTGCCAGCTCACCGGTAGCGAACAATGAGCAGTTCTTC
j_gene: TRBJ2-1; v_gene: TRBV19; d_gene: TRBD2; abundance: -; CDR3aa: CASSIDSSGRAGGVNEQFF; CDR3nt: TGTGCCAGTAGTATAGATTCGAGCGGGAGGGCCGGGGGTGTCAATGAGCAGTTCTTC
j_gene: TRBJ2-3; v_gene: TRBV4-1; d_gene: -; abundance: -; CDR3aa: CASSQDRASHPSADTQYF; CDR3nt: TGCGCCAGCAGCCAAGATCGGGCTAGCCACCCCTCCGCAGATACGCAGTATTTT
j_gene: TRBJ2-3; v_gene: TRBV10-3; d_gene: TRBD1; abundance: -; CDR3aa: CAVQGSTDTQYF; CDR3nt: TGTGCCGTACAGGGGAGCACAGATACGCAGTATTTT
j_gene: TRBJ2-7; v_gene: TRBV19; d_gene: -; abundance: -; CDR3aa: CASRRQGSYEQYF; CDR3nt: TGTGCCAGTAGGCGCCAAGGGTCCTACGAGCAGTACTTC
j_gene: TRBJ2-7; v_gene: TRBV10-3; d_gene: TRBD2; abundance: -; CDR3aa: CAISELVGGGEQYF; CDR3nt: TGTGCCATCAGTGAGTTGGTGGGCGGGGGCGAGCAGTACTTC
j_gene: TRBJ1-3; v_gene: TRBV2; d_gene: -; abundance: -; CDR3aa: CASKSPGNTIYF; CDR3nt: TGTGCCAGCAAGTCTCCAGGAAACACCATATATTTT
j_gene: TRBJ2-3; v_gene: TRBV11-2; d_gene: TRBD1; abundance: -; CDR3aa: CASSQDRGNTDTQYF; CDR3nt: TGTGCCAGCAGCCAGGACAGGGGGAATACAGATACGCAGTATTTT
j_gene: TRBJ1-3; v_gene: TRBV2; d_gene: -; abundance: -; CDR3aa: CASKVLRSGNTIYF; CDR3nt: TGTGCCAGCAAAGTTCTACGCTCTGGAAACACCATATATTTT
j_gene: TRBJ1-1; v_gene: TRBV7-4; d_gene: -; abundance: few; CDR3aa: CAPRDTEAFF; CDR3nt: TGTGCCCCGCGGGACACTGAAGCTTTCTTT
j_gene: TRBJ2-7; v_gene: TRBV20-1; d_gene: -; abundance: -; CDR3aa: CSASRVNEQYF; CDR3nt: TGCAGTGCTAGCCGTGTTAACGAGCAGTACTTC
j_gene: TRBJ2-5; v_gene: TRBV6-4; d_gene: TRBD2; abundance: -; CDR3aa: CASSDSWASGGALKTQYF; CDR3nt: TGTGCCAGCAGTGACTCGTGGGCTAGCGGGGGGGCTCTTAAGACCCAGTACTTC
j_gene: TRBJ2-1; v_gene: TRBV25-1; d_gene: -; abundance: once; CDR3aa: CASSDPPDNEQFF; CDR3nt: TGTGCCAGCAGTGACCCCCCTGACAATGAGCAGTTCTTC
j_gene: TRBJ2-2; v_gene: TRBV19; d_gene: TRBD2; abundance: -; CDR3aa: CASSIVTSGNTGELFF; CDR3nt: TGTGCCAGTAGTATAGTAACTAGCGGAAACACCGGGGAGCTGTTTTTT
j_gene: TRBJ2-2; v_gene: TRBV6-5; d_gene: -; abundance: -; CDR3aa: CASSYALAASTGELFF; CDR3nt: TGTGCCAGCAGTTACGCCCTGGCAGCGTCCACCGGGGAGCTGTTTTTT
j_gene: TRBJ1-5; v_gene: TRBV19; d_gene: -; abundance: -; CDR3aa: CASSPIGIYSNQPQHF; CDR3nt: TGTGCCAGTAGCCCGATCGGGATATATAGCAATCAGCCCCAGCATTTT
j_gene: TRBJ2-4; v_gene: TRBV18; d_gene: -; abundance: -; CDR3aa: CASSPRDGPYSLQYF; CDR3nt: TGTGCCAGCTCCCCACGAGATGGGCCCTATTCACTTCAGTACTTC
j_gene: TRBJ2-1; v_gene: TRBV18; d_gene: TRBD2; abundance: -; CDR3aa: CASSPPGLAGFLEQFF; CDR3nt: TGTGCCAGCTCACCACCGGGACTAGCGGGTTTTTTGGAGCAGTTCTTC
j_gene: TRBJ2-1; v_gene: TRBV4-2; d_gene: TRBD2; abundance: -; CDR3aa: CASSQDGWTSGNEQFF; CDR3nt: TGTGCCAGCAGCCAAGATGGTTGGACTAGCGGGAATGAGCAGTTCTTC
j_gene: TRBJ1-2; v_gene: TRBV2; d_gene: TRBD1; abundance: -; CDR3aa: CASNSNRGSNYGYTF; CDR3nt: TGTGCCAGCAATTCTAACAGGGGATCAAACTATGGCTACACCTTC
j_gene: TRBJ1-3; v_gene: TRBV5-1; d_gene: -; abundance: -; CDR3aa: CASSWGPGDSGNTIYF; CDR3nt: TGCGCCAGCAGCTGGGGACCAGGGGACTCTGGAAACACCATATATTTT
j_gene: TRBJ2-2; v_gene: TRBV9; d_gene: TRBD2; abundance: -; CDR3aa: CASSVDVGGSYTGELFF; CDR3nt: TGTGCCAGCAGCGTAGATGTTGGCGGGAGTTATACCGGGGAGCTGTTTTTT
j_gene: TRBJ2-1; v_gene: TRBV4-2; d_gene: -; abundance: -; CDR3aa: CASSQENRNYNEQFF; CDR3nt: TGTGCCAGCAGCCAAGAGAACAGAAATTACAATGAGCAGTTCTTC
j_gene: TRBJ2-5; v_gene: TRBV7-2; d_gene: TRBD2; abundance: -; CDR3aa: CASSSLLAGGQETQYF; CDR3nt: TGTGCCAGCAGCTCCTTACTAGCGGGAGGCCAAGAGACCCAGTACTTC
j_gene: TRBJ1-1; v_gene: TRBV7-2; d_gene: TRBD1; abundance: -; CDR3aa: CASSLALQGIAFF; CDR3nt: TGTGCCAGCAGCTTAGCCCTACAGGGGATTGCTTTCTTT
j_gene: TRBJ1-3; v_gene: TRBV6-6; d_gene: -; abundance: few; CDR3aa: CASSGNTIYF; CDR3nt: TGTGCCAGCAGTGGAAACACCATATATTTT
j_gene: TRBJ1-5; v_gene: TRBV6-1; d_gene: -; abundance: -; CDR3aa: CASSVTRDNNQPQHF; CDR3nt: TGTGCCAGCAGTGTAACCCGGGACAACAATCAGCCCCAGCATTTT
j_gene: TRBJ1-5; v_gene: TRBV6-5; d_gene: -; abundance: few; CDR3aa: CASSPGWGDQPQHF; CDR3nt: TGTGCCAGCAGTCCCGGATGGGGCGATCAGCCCCAGCATTTT
j_gene: TRBJ2-7; v_gene: TRBV27; d_gene: -; abundance: -; CDR3aa: CASSLRQVVDEQYF; CDR3nt: TGTGCCAGCAGTTTAAGGCAGGTGGTTGACGAGCAGTACTTC
j_gene: TRBJ1-5; v_gene: TRBV21-1; d_gene: -; abundance: -; CDR3aa: CASRLVLSNQPQHF; CDR3nt: TGTGCCAGCAGACTGGTCCTGTCCAATCAGCCCCAGCATTTT
j_gene: TRBJ2-7; v_gene: TRBV6-5; d_gene: -; abundance: -; CDR3aa: CASGSGAWVEQYF; CDR3nt: TGTGCCAGTGGGTCAGGAGCCTGGGTGGAGCAGTACTTC
j_gene: TRBJ2-1; v_gene: TRBV28; d_gene: -; abundance: -; CDR3aa: CANPPPGDHYYNEQFF; CDR3nt: TGTGCCAACCCCCCCCCGGGGGATCACTACTACAATGAGCAGTTCTTC
j_gene: TRBJ2-1; v_gene: TRBV10-3; d_gene: TRBD2; abundance: -; CDR3aa: CAISDTTSGGYNEQFF; CDR3nt: TGTGCCATCAGTGATACGACTAGCGGGGGCTACAATGAGCAGTTCTTC
j_gene: TRBJ1-4; v_gene: TRBV7-2; d_gene: -; abundance: -; CDR3aa: CASSFHTGLEEKLFF; CDR3nt: TGTGCCAGCAGCTTCCACACAGGGCTGGAGGAAAAACTGTTTTTT
j_gene: TRBJ2-7; v_gene: TRBV5-6; d_gene: -; abundance: -; CDR3aa: CASSSYGHIYEQYF; CDR3nt: TGTGCCAGCAGCTCTTATGGACATATCTACGAGCAGTACTTC